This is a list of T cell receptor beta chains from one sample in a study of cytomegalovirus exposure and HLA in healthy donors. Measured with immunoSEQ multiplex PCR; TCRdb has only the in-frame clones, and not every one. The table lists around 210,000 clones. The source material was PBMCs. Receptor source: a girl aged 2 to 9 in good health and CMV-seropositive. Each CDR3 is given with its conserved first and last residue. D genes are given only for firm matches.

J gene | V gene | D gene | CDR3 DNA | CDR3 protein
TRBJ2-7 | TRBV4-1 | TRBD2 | TGCGCCAGCAGCCAAGGGGAGGGTTCGGAGCAGTACTTC | CASSQGEGSEQYF
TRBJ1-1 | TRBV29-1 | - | TGCAGCGTTGAAAACTCACTCAGACAGGTGCCCACTGAAGCTTTCTTT | CSVENSLRQVPTEAFF
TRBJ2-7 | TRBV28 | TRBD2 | TGTGCCAGCAGTTCTCAAATCGGCAGCGGGAGTAGTGTCGAGCAGTACTTC | CASSSQIGSGSSVEQYF
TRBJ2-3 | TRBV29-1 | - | TGCAGCGTTACCCAGGACAGCGGATCAGATACGCAGTATTTT | CSVTQDSGSDTQYF
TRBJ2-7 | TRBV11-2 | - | TGTGCCAGCAGACGGTTCAACGAGCAGTACTTC | CASRRFNEQYF
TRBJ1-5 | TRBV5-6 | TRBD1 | TGTGCCAGCAGCACAGGGGTTAGGAGTCAGCCCCAGCATTTT | CASSTGVRSQPQHF
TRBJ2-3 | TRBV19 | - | TGTGCCAGTAGTCTGGGGCAGGGCATGACAGATACGCAGTATTTT | CASSLGQGMTDTQYF
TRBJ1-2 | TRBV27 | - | TGTGCCAGCAGTTTCTTAGGGGTTGATAGCTATGGCTACACCTTC | CASSFLGVDSYGYTF
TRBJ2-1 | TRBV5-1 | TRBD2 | TGCGCCAGCAGCTGGCTAGCGGGAGGGGGGAATGAGCAGTTCTTC | CASSWLAGGGNEQFF
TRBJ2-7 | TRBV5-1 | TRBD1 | TGCGCCAGCAGCTCGGGACAGGGAGACTACGAGCAGTACTTC | CASSSGQGDYEQYF
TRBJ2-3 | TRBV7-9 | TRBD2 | TGTGCCAGCAGCTTAGGAACTGGTGTGAGGGAGGGCCCAGATACGCAGTATTTT | CASSLGTGVREGPDTQYF
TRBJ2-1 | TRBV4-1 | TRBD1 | TGCGCCAGCAGCCAAGTTGGGACAGGAGGTTTCAATGAGCAGTTCTTC | CASSQVGTGGFNEQFF
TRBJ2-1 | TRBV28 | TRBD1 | TGTGCCAGCAGTTCCGGACAGGGGGCGTGGGATGAGCAGTTCTTC | CASSSGQGAWDEQFF
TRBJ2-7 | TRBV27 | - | TGTGCCAGCAGTTTATCCGGGCAGGGGAACTACGAGCAGTACTTC | CASSLSGQGNYEQYF
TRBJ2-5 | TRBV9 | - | TGTGCCAGCAGCGTAGTATCGGGGTTAGAGACCCAGTACTTC | CASSVVSGLETQYF
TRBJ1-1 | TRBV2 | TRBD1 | TGTGCCAGAGAGGAAGGGACAGGGGGCCGGTCTGAAGCTTTCTTT | CAREEGTGGRSEAFF
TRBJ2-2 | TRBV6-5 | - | TGTGCCAGCAGTTTCGGGGTCACCGGGGAGCTGTTTTTT | CASSFGVTGELFF
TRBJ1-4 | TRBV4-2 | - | TGTGCTAGCAGCCAGTCTGAGGGAGTGGCAACTAATGAAAAACTGTTTTTT | CASSQSEGVATNEKLFF
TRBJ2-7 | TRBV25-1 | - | TGTGCCAGCAGTGACCCCAGCGGCCATAGCTCCTACGAGCAGTACTTC | CASSDPSGHSSYEQYF
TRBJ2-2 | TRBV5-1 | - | TGCGCCAGCAGCCCTGCCGTGGGGCAATTCACCGGGGAGCTGTTTTTT | CASSPAVGQFTGELFF
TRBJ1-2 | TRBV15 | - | TGTGCCACCAGCGTAGGACACTCTAACTATGGCTACACCTTC | CATSVGHSNYGYTF
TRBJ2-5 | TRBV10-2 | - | TGCGCCAGCACCGAGCGGCGGGGACGAGAGACCCAGTACTTC | CASTERRGRETQYF
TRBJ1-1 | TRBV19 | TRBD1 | TGTGCCAGTAGTATTGTGGCAGGGGGGTACACTGAAGCTTTCTTT | CASSIVAGGYTEAFF
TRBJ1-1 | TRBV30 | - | TGTGCCTGGAGAGAGGCTAAAGCTTTCTTT | CAWREAKAFF
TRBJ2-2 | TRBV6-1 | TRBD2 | TGTGCCAGCAGTGAAGCGAAAGCTCAGACAGAGAGCGGGACCAACACCGGGGAGCTGTTTTTT | CASSEAKAQTESGTNTGELFF
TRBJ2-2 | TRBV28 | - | TGTGCCAGCAGTTTATCGACCGGGTCCACCGGGGAGCTGTTTTTT | CASSLSTGSTGELFF
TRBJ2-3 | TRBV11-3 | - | TGTGCCAGCAGCCCCTTGGGGGCCACAGATACGCAGTATTTT | CASSPLGATDTQYF
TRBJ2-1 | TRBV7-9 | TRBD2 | TGTGCCAGCAGATTAGCGGGAGAGGGCAATGAGCAGTTCTTC | CASRLAGEGNEQFF
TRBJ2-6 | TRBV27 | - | TGTGCCAGCAGTTTATCGGGTACACTACTTATCTCTGGGGCCAACGTCCTGACTTTC | CASSLSGTLLISGANVLTF
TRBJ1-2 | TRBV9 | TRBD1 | TGTGCCAGCAGCGCACCGGGACAGGGGTCCCCCTATGGCTACACCTTC | CASSAPGQGSPYGYTF
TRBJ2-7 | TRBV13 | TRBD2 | TGTGCCAGCAGCCAGGGGGTTCTAGCGGGAGCGGGTGAGCAGTACTTC | CASSQGVLAGAGEQYF
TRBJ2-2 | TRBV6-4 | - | TGTGCCAGCAGTGGGGGAGGCACCGGGGAGCTGTTTTTT | CASSGGGTGELFF
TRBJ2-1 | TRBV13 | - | TGTGCCAGCAGCTTAGTCGGGGAGCAGTTCTTC | CASSLVGEQFF
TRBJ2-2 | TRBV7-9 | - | TGTGCCAGCAGCTTAGCCCCTTCCCTCGGGGAGCTGTTTTTT | CASSLAPSLGELFF
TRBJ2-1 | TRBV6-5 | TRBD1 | TGTGCCAGCAGTGGCAGGGGGAATGAGCAGTTCTTC | CASSGRGNEQFF